This TCR beta chain was identified during a study of pediatric ulcerative colitis. Notes on the study in general: A couple of patients' blood samples yielded substantially fewer templates. Blood-rectal clonal overlap within each person was significantly higher in ulcerative colitis patients than controls. Repertoires came from total lymphocyte DNA, not specific subsets. All ulcerative colitis patients, but no controls, carried a couple of rectal clonotypes.

As to this clone: Its antigen is unknown.

Some clones are missing from TCRdb's copy, which holds only in-frame ones; the method was immunoSEQ multiplex PCR. In the table there are about 22,000 clones, roughly two thirds of which are singletons. Rectal tissue came from one to two pinch biopsies taken at colonoscopy. The sequenced sample was gut tissue. The clonotype originates from a boy aged 5-17 years with severe ulcerative colitis.

In DNA, the CDR3 is TGCAGCGTTGGTGACCTTTCCTACGAGCAGTACTTC. Translating gives CSVGDLSYEQYF. J is TRBJ2-7 and V is TRBV29-1; D gene uncertain. The CDR3 sequence is 12 residues long. Germline V gives CDR1 SQVTM, CDR2 ANQGSEA. Trimming shortened V by 4 bases and J by 1 base, and 8 bases separated the two germline ends.